The 15 T cell receptor beta chains presented below share a single source sample, sequenced in a study of control samples from healthy donors and cancer patients. Repertoires were generated with immunoSEQ multiplex PCR, while TCRdb's copy carries only in-frame clones and drops some. The sample carries some 100,000 clones, 79% recorded once. Sequenced material: blood. The receptors were gathered from a woman aged 25-40 years in good health.

DNA of the CDR3: TGTGCCAGCTCACCGAAACGGGGCGCAGATACGCAGTATTTT. Amino acid sequence: CASSPKRGADTQYF. This rearrangement joins TRBV18 to TRBJ2-3; D assignment may be TRBD1 or TRBD2 (5 bases each). The germline V gene encodes CDR1 KGHSH and CDR2 LQKENI. Trimming removed 3 bases from V and 4 bases from J, with 11 bases in between. This CDR3 contains 14 residues.

The chain uses TRBV3-1 (or the pseudogene TRBV3-2) and TRBJ1-2; D is ambiguous. CDR3 length: 14 amino acids. The V and J ends lost 0 bases and 8 bases respectively, with 13 bases between them. The germline V gene encodes CDR1 LGHDT and CDR2 YNNKEL (reference sequence). CDR3 sequence reads: CASSQEAAEFGYTF. CDR3 DNA sequence: TGTGCCAGCAGCCAAGAGGCTGCGGAGTTCGGCTACACCTTC.

The chain is built from TRBV7-2 and TRBJ2-1; 13 positions agree with TRBD2. V lost 5 bases and J lost 7; bases outside the gene matches: 11. This CDR3 spans 17 amino acids. Germline V gene data show CDR1 as SGHTA and CDR2 as FQGNSA. Written as DNA, the CDR3 is TGTGCCAGCAGCCGTCGGACTAGCGGGGGAGCTAGGAATGAGCAGTTCTTC. Its protein product is CASSRRTSGGARNEQFF.

This chain links TRBV13 with TRBJ2-1; tentatively, D is TRBD1 (5 bases). Germline-derived CDR1 and CDR2 are PRHDT and FYEKMQ (reference sequence). V shed 0 bases and J shed 8 bases, with 20 bases lying between them. The CDR3 length is 17 residues. The CDR3 spells CASSLGFGFTGPDEQFF. CDR3 DNA: TGTGCCAGCAGCTTAGGATTCGGTTTTACAGGTCCCGATGAGCAGTTCTTC. Together with reference TRBV13 and TRBJ2-1, the CDR3 gives the full variable domain: AAGVIQSPRHLIKEKRETATLKCYPIPRHDTVYWYQQGPGQDPQFLISFYEKMQSDKGSIPDRFSAQQFSDYHSELNMSSLELGDSALYFCASSLGFGFTGPDEQFFGPGTRLTVL.

This clone has ten or more counts. The chain combines TRBV2 with TRBJ1-1; 10 bases are a match to TRBD1. The V gene end was trimmed by 6 bases and the J gene end by 2 bases; junction bases not matched to a gene: 9. The length of the CDR3 is 16 residues. Looked up from germline, CDR1 is SNHLY and CDR2 is FYNNEI. For the CDR3, the DNA is TGTGCCAGCAGGGCAAGTCGGGACAGGGGAAACACTGAAGCTTTCTTT. It encodes CASRASRDRGNTEAFF.

The chain combines TRBV27 with TRBJ2-3, with 8 bases aligning to TRBD1. Trimming took 5 bases from V and 0 from J; bases not matched to a gene: 4. Looked up from germline, CDR1 is MNHEY and CDR2 is SMNVEV (reference sequence). CDR3 length: 15 residues. The CDR3 is CASSTTGGSTDTQYF. CDR3 nucleotide sequence: TGTGCCAGCAGTACAACAGGGGGAAGCACAGATACGCAGTATTTT.

The V gene is TRBV9, the J gene TRBJ2-5; tentative D call: TRBD2 (6 bases). Looked up from germline, CDR1 is SGDLS and CDR2 is YYNGEE. The CDR3 is 16 residues long. Trimming pared 4 bases from V and 3 bases from J, leaving 19 bases between. The CDR3 DNA reads TGTGCCAGCAGCCCCGGGTCTCGACGCGGGGAAGAGACCCAGTACTTC. This encodes CASSPGSRRGEETQYF.

A note on this clone: This specimen includes other DNA sequences encoding the same CDR3. The V call is TRBV3-1 (or the pseudogene TRBV3-2), the J call TRBJ1-5; tentatively, D is TRBD1 (6 bases). Trimming stripped 1 base from V and 7 bases from J, with 14 bases between. Germline CDR1 reads LGHDT; CDR2 reads YNNKEL (reference sequence). CDR3 length equals 15 residues. This CDR3 reads CASSQVGGPGQPQHF. For the CDR3, the DNA is TGTGCCAGCAGCCAAGTGGGGGGGCCGGGGCAGCCCCAGCATTTT.

This chain links TRBV4-2 with TRBJ2-2, with D unresolved. Germline values: CDR1 LGHNA, CDR2 YNFKEQ. The CDR3 is 16 residues long. V was shortened by 0 bases and J by 9 bases, with 17 bases between the two germline ends. The CDR3 sequence is CASSQDMARSGRELFF. The DNA of the CDR3 is TGTGCCAGCAGCCAAGATATGGCTCGAAGTGGGAGGGAGCTGTTTTTT.

The rearrangement joins TRBV18 to TRBJ1-4; D is unresolved. Looked up from germline, CDR1 is KGHSH and CDR2 is LQKENI. CDR3 length: 15 amino acids. V was cut by 3 bases and J by 0 bases, with 8 bases left in between. CDR3 nucleotides: TGTGCCAGCTCACCTGACAAGGCAACTAATGAAAAACTGTTTTTT. Its protein product is CASSPDKATNEKLFF.

This chain uses TRBV3-1 (or the pseudogene TRBV3-2) with TRBJ1-2; D is unclear. CDR3 length: 17 amino acids. The germline V gene encodes CDR1 LGHDT and CDR2 YNNKEL (reference sequence). V was clipped by 3 bases and J by 0 bases, with 17 bases between them. CDR3 in DNA: TGTGCCAGCAGCCAGGCGGCGGTGGGGATCACTAACTATGGCTACACCTTC. This translates into CASSQAAVGITNYGYTF.

The V and J genes are TRBV6-1 and TRBJ1-5; TRBD1 is a possible D gene (5 bases). Trimming shortened V by 3 bases and J by 0 bases, and 12 bases separated the two germline ends. The CDR3 is 16 residues long. CDR1 and CDR2 from the germline V gene are MNHNS and SASEGT. This CDR3 reads CASSDIGASSNQPQHF. The CDR3 DNA is TGTGCCAGCAGTGATATCGGGGCCTCTAGCAATCAGCCCCAGCATTTT.

This clone is medium-sized in the sample. Other nucleotide sequences in the sample specify the same CDR3. The rearrangement joins TRBV6-5 to TRBJ1-1; D ambiguous. The CDR3 length is 13 residues. CDR1 MNHEY and CDR2 SVGAGI come from the germline V gene. V dropped 0 bases and J dropped 4 bases, with 6 bases sitting between them. CDR3 loop: CASSYSEVTEAFF. In nucleotides, the CDR3 is TGTGCCAGCAGTTACTCGGAAGTCACTGAAGCTTTCTTT.

The rearrangement links TRBV9 to TRBJ2-1; 7 nucleotides agree with TRBD2. V trimming: 4 bases; J trimming: 4 bases; junction bases outside the gene matches: 5. CDR1 and CDR2 from the germline V gene are SGDLS and YYNGEE. This CDR3 spans 14 amino acids. CDR3 sequence (DNA): TGTGCCAGCAGCCCGGGGGGAATATACAATGAGCAGTTCTTC. It translates to CASSPGGIYNEQFF.

The genes are TRBV5-8 and TRBJ2-7; 9 nucleotides line up with TRBD1. Germline CDR1 SGHTS, CDR2 YDEGEE. This CDR3 region has 14 residues. V lost 4 bases and J lost 12; bases outside the gene matches: 14. The CDR3 nucleotides read TGTGCCAGCAGCCTGTGGGACAGGGTTCGTAGAAGGTACTTC. Protein: CASSLWDRVRRRYF.